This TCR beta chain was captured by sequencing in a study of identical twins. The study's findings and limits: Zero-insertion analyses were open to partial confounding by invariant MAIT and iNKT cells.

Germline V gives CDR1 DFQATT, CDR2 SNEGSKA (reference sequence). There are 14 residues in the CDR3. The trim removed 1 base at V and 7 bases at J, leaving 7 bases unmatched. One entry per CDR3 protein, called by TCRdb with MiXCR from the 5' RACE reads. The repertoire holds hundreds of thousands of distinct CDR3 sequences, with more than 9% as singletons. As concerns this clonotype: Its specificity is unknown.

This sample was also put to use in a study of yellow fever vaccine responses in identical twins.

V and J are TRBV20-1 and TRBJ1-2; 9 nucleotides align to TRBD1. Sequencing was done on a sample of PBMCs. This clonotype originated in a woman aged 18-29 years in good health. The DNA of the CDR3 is TGCAGTGCTAGAGGGGGTGGGGACAGGGCTGGCTACACCTTC. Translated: CSARGGGDRAGYTF.